The 2 T cell receptor beta chains reported below all come from one sample, sequenced in a study of blood T cell repertoires in COVID-19. Sequencing used immunoSEQ multiplex PCR; TCRdb keeps in-frame clones, though not all of them. The sample contains approximately 300,000 clones, roughly 90% of which appear only once. The sample taken for sequencing was peripheral blood. These receptors were taken from a man younger than 35 who had recovered from COVID-19.

The V call is TRBV6-6, the J call TRBJ2-1; D possibly corresponds to TRBD1 (5 bases). The germline V gene encodes CDR1 MNHNY and CDR2 SVGAGI (reference sequence). V shed 5 bases and J shed 8 bases, with 25 bases lying between them. CDR3 length: 17 residues. CDR3 in amino acids: CASSPGRQWVLRDEQFF. The CDR3 DNA sequence: TGTGCCAGCAGTCCCGGCCGACAGTGGGTCCTCCGCGATGAGCAGTTCTTC.

V gene TRBV6-2 or TRBV6-3 combines with J gene TRBJ2-4, with 14 nucleotides matching TRBD2. The length of the CDR3 is 19 residues. Trimming cost V 4 bases and J 3 bases; bases outside gene matches: 11. CDR1 and CDR2 (germline): MNHEY, SVGEGT. CDR3: CASSFLGLAGGVGKNIQYF. The CDR3 DNA reads as TGTGCCAGCAGTTTCCTAGGACTAGCGGGGGGCGTAGGCAAAAACATTCAGTACTTC.